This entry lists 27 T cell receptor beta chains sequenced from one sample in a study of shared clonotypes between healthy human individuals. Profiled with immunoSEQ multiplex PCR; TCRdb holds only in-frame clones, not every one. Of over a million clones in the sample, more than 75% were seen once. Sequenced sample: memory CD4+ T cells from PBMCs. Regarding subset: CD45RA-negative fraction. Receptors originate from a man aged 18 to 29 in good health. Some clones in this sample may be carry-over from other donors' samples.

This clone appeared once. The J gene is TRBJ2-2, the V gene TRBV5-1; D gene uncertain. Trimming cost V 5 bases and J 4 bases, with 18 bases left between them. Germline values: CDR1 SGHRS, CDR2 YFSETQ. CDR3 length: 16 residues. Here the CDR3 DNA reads TGCGCCAGCAGAAACGATGGGTCTCTGGGCACCGGGGAGCTGTTTTTT. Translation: CASRNDGSLGTGELFF.

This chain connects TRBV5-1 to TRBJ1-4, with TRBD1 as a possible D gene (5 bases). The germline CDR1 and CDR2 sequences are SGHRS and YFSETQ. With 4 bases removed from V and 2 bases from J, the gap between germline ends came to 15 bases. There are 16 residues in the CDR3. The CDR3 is CASSPAPGTTNEKLFF. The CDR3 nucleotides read TGCGCCAGCAGCCCGGCCCCCGGGACCACTAATGAAAAACTGTTTTTT.

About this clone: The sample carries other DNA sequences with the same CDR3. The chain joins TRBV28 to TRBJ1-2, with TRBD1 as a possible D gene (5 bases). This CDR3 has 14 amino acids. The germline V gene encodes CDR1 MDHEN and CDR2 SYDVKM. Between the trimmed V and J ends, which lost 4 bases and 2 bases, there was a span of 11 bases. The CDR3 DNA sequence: TGTGCCAGCAGTTCAGGAACAGGAAACTATGGCTACACCTTC. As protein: CASSSGTGNYGYTF.

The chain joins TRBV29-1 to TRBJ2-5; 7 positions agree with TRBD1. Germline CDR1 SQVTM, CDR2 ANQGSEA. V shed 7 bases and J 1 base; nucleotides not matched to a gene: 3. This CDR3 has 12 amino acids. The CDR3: CSAYRGQETQYF. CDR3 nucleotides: TGCAGCGCGTACAGGGGCCAAGAGACCCAGTACTTC.

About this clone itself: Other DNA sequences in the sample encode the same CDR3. CDR3 DNA sequence: TGCGCCAGCAGCTTGGTAGGCCAGCAAGAGACCCAGTACTTC. Translated: CASSLVGQQETQYF. The V and J genes are TRBV5-1 and TRBJ2-5; no definite D call. The CDR3 extends over 14 amino acids. Germline V gives CDR1 SGHRS, CDR2 YFSETQ. V lost 0 bases, J lost 2 bases, and 8 bases lay in between.

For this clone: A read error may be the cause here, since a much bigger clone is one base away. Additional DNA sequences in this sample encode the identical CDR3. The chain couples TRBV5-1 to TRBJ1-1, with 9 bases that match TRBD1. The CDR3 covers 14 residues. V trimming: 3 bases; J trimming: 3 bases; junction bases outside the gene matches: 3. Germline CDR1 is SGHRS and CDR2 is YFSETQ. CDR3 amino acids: CASSSRTGDTEAFF. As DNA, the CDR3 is TGCGCCAGCAGCTCACGGACAGGGGACACTGAAGCTTTCTTT.

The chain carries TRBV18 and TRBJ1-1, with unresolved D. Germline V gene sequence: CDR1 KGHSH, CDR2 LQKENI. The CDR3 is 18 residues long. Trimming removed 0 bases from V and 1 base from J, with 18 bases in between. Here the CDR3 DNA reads TGTGCCAGCTCACCACCGATGATGGATTGGGGAAAGAACACTGAAGCTTTCTTT. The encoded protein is CASSPPMMDWGKNTEAFF.

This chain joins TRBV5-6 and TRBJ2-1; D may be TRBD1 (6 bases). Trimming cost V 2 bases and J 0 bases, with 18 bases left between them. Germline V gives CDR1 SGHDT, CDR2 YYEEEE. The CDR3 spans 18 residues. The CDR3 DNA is TGTGCCAGCAGCTTACTATCAGCAGGGGCGAGCTCCTACAATGAGCAGTTCTTC. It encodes CASSLLSAGASSYNEQFF.

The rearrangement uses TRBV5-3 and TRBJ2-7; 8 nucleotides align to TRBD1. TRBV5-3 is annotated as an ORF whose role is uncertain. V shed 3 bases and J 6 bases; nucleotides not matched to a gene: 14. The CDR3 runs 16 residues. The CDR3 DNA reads TGTGCCAGAAGCTCAGAACAGGGGGAAGGAGGCCTCGAGCAGTACTTC. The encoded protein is CARSSEQGEGGLEQYF.

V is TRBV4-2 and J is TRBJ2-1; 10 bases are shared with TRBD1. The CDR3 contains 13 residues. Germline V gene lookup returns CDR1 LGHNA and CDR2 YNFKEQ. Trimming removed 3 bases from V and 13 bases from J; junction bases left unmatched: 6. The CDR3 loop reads CASSQDRDRGQFF. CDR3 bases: TGTGCCAGCAGCCAGGACCGGGACAGGGGACAGTTCTTC.

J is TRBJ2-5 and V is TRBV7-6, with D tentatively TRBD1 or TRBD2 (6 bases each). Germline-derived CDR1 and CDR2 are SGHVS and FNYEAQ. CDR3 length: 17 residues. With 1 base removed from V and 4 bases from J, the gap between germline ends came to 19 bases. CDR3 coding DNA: TGTGCCAGCAGCTTAGGTCTCAGGGGCGGGGTGAGAGAGACCCAGTACTTC. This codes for CASSLGLRGGVRETQYF.

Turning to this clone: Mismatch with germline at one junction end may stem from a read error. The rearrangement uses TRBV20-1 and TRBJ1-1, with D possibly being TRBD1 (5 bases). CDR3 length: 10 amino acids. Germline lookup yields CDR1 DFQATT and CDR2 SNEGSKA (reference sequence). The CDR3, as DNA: TGCAGTGCTATTTTTGGGGGGTCCCCTTTT. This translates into CSAIFGGSPF.

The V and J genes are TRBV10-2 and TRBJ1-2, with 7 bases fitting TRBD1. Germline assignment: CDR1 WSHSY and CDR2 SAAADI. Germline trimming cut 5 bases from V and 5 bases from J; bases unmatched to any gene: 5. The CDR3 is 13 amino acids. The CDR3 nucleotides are TGCGCCAGCAGTTGGGACAGTATTTATGGCTACACCTTC. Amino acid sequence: CASSWDSIYGYTF.

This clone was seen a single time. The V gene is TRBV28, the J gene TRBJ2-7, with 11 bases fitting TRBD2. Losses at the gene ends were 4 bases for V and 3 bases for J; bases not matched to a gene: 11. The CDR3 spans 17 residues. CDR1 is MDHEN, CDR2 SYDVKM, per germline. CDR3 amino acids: CASSSLLGLAGRYEQYF. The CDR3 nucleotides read TGTGCCAGCAGTTCACTACTCGGACTAGCGGGCCGCTACGAGCAGTACTTC.

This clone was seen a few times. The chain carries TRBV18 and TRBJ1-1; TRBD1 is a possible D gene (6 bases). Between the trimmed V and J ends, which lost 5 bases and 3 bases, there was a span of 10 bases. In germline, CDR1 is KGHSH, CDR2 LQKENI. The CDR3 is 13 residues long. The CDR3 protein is CASSYGQHTEAFF. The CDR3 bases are TGTGCCAGCTCATACGGACAGCACACTGAAGCTTTCTTT.

The CDR3 loop reads CAWSEDRGGEQYF. In DNA, the CDR3 is TGTGCCTGGAGTGAGGACAGGGGGGGCGAGCAGTACTTC. This rearrangement joins TRBV30 to TRBJ2-7; 10 positions match TRBD1. Germline V gene data show CDR1 as GTSNPN and CDR2 as SVGIG (reference sequence). The CDR3 has 13 residues. V gave up 1 base and J gave up 6 bases; unmatched junction bases: 3.

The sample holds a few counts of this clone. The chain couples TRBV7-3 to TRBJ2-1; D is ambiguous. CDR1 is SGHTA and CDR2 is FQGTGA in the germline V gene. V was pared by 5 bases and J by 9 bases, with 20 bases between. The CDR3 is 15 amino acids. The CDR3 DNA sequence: TGTGCCAGCAGCCCCCACCGGGCCTGGGATCGTGAGCAGTTCTTC. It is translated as CASSPHRAWDREQFF.

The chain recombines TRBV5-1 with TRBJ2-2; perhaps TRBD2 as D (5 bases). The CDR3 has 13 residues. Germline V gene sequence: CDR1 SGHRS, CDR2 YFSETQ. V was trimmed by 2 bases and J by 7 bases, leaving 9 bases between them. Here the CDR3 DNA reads TGCGCCAGCAGCTTCTCGGGATACGGGGAGCTGTTTTTT. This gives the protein CASSFSGYGELFF.

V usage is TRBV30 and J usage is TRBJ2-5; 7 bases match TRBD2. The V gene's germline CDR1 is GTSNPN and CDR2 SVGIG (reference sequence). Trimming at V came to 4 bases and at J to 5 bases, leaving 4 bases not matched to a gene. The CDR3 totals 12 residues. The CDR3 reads CAWTDGRETQYF. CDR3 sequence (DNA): TGTGCCTGGACCGACGGGAGGGAGACCCAGTACTTC.

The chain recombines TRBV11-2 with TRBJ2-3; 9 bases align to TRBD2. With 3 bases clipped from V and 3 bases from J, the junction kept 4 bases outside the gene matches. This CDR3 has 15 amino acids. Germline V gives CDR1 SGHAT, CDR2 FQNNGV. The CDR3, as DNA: TGTGCCAGCAGCTTTACGGCGGGAGGGACAGATACGCAGTATTTT. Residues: CASSFTAGGTDTQYF. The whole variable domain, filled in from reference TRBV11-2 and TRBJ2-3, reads EAGVAQSPRYKIIEKRQSVAFWCNPISGHATLYWYQQILGQGPKLLIQFQNNGVVDDSQLPKDRFSAERLKGVDSTLKIQPAKLEDSAVYLCASSFTAGGTDTQYFGPGTRLTVL.

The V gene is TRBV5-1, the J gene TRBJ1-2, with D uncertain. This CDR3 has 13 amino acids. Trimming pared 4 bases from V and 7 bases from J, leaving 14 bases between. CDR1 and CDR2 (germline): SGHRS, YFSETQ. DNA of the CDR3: TGCGCCAGCAGCCCTTTGGACGGTCTTGGCTACACCTTC. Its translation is CASSPLDGLGYTF.

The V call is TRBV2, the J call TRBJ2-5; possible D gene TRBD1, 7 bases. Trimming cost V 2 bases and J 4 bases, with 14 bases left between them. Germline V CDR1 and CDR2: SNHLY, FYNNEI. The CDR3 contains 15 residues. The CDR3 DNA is TGTGCCAGCAGTGAATCGGGGGCAGGGGGAGAGACCCAGTACTTC. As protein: CASSESGAGGETQYF.

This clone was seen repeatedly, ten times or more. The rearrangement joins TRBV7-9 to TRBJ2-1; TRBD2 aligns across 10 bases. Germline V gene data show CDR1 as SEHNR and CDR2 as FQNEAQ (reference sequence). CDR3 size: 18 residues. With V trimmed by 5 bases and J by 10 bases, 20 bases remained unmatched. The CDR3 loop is CASSPRTLQREGLREQFF. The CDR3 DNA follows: TGTGCCAGCAGCCCTCGGACCCTCCAGCGGGAGGGCCTGCGCGAGCAGTTCTTC.

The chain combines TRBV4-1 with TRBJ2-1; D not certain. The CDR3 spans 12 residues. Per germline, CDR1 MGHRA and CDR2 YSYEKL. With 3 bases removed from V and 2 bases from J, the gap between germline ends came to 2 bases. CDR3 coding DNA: TGCGCCAGCAGCCACCCCTACAATGAGCAGTTCTTC. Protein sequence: CASSHPYNEQFF.

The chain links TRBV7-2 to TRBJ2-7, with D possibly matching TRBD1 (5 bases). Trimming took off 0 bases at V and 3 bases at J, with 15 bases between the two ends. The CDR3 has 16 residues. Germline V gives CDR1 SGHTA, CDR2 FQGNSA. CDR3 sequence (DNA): TGTGCCAGCAGCTTAGCGGGGCTAGGGGCTAGCTACGAGCAGTACTTC. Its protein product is CASSLAGLGASYEQYF.

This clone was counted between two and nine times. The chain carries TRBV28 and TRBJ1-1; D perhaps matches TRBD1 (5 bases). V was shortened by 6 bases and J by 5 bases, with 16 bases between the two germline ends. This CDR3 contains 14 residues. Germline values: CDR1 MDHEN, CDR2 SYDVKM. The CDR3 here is CASSLGEGWTEAFF. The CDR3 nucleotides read TGTGCCAGCAGCCTAGGGGAGGGGTGGACTGAAGCTTTCTTT.

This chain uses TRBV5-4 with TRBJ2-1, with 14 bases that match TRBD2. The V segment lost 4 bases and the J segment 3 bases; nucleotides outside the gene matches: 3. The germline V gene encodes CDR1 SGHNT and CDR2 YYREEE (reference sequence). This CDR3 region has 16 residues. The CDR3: CASSGGLAGVYNEQFF. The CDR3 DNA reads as TGTGCCAGCAGCGGGGGACTAGCGGGAGTCTACAATGAGCAGTTCTTC.